This T cell receptor beta chain was retrieved from a study of blood T cell repertoires in COVID-19. The wider study: COVID-19 samples from acute and convalescent phases originated in the United States, Italy and Spain. PBMCs, B-cell-depleted T cells, or T cells were the source of the cDNA or gDNA that made up the material.

In the authors' workflow: Estimated nucleated cell counts came from reference gene primer amplification. This table comes from immunoSEQ multiplex PCR, and its TCRdb copy is limited to in-frame clones, with some not included. V, J and clone size are taken as reported in that table, and D and trimming were inferred from the DNA itself. The repertoire holds around 290,000 clones, around 87% seen once, with 6.5% to 9.5% in the top ten. The CDR3 is 15 residues long. V trimming: 1 base; J trimming: 3 bases; junction bases outside the gene matches: 3. Germline assignment: CDR1 LGHNA and CDR2 YSLEER. Sequenced sample: peripheral blood. The TCR was taken from a woman aged 50 to 65 who had recovered from COVID-19. The chain joins TRBV4-3 to TRBJ2-7; 10 bases map to TRBD2. The CDR3 loop reads CASSQGLAGNYEQYF. For the CDR3, the DNA is TGCGCCAGCAGCCAAGGACTAGCGGGTAACTACGAGCAGTACTTC.